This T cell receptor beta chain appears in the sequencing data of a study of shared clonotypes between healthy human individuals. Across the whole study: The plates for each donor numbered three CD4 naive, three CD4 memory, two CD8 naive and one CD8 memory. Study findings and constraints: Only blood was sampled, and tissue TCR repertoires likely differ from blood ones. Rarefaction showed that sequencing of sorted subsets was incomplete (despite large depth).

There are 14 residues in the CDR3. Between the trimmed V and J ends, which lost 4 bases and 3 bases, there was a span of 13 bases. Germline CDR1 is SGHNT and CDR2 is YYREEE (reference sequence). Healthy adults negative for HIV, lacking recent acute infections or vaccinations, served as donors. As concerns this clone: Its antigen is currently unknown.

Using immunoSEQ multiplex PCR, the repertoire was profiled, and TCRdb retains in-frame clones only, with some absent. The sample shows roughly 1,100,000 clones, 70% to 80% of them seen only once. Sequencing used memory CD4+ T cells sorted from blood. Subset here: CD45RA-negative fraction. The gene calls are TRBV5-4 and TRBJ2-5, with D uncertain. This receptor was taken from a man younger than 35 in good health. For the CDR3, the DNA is TGTGCCAGCAGCCCAAGGACGGCCGAAGAGACCCAGTACTTC. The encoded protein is CASSPRTAEETQYF.